Listed below are T cell receptor beta chains from one sample, sequenced in a study of blood T cell repertoires in COVID-19. Clones were read by immunoSEQ multiplex PCR, and TCRdb kept only the in-frame ones, dropping some. This table has a few hundred thousand clones, over 75% appearing once. The sample comprised peripheral blood. These receptors were collected from a woman aged 45-60 years with active or convalescent COVID-19. Each CDR3 is given with its conserved first and last residue. The order of the fields is J gene, D gene, V gene, CDR3 DNA, CDR3 protein. The D gene is left open where the match is weak.

>TRBJ1-4|TRBD1|TRBV7-2
TGTGCCAGCAGCGTCGGACAGGGGCTTAATGAAAAACTGTTTTTT
CASSVGQGLNEKLFF
>TRBJ1-5|TRBD1|TRBV6-5
TGTGCCAGCAGTTACGGGGGACAGGGGAGCAATCAGCCCCAGCATTTT
CASSYGGQGSNQPQHF
>TRBJ2-1|.|TRBV6-2/TRBV6-3
TGTGCCAGCACCCCACAGCCGTACAATGAGCAGTTCTTC
CASTPQPYNEQFF
>TRBJ2-7|.|TRBV28
TGTGCCAGCAGTCTAATTCGGGGCTACGAGCAGTACTTC
CASSLIRGYEQYF
>TRBJ1-6|.|TRBV2
TGTGCCAGCCGGGTAGTAAGTTCACCCCTCCACTTT
CASRVVSSPLHF
>TRBJ2-7|TRBD1|TRBV5-1
TGCGCCAGCAGCCGGACAGGATCCTACGAGCAGTACTTC
CASSRTGSYEQYF
>TRBJ2-3|.|TRBV7-9
TGTGCCAGCAGCTTAGGAGACTTACCAATCACAGATACGCAGTATTTT
CASSLGDLPITDTQYF
>TRBJ2-7|TRBD1|TRBV5-5
TGTGCCAGCAGCCGCAGGCAGGGGGCGGGTGAGAACCTCCCTTTCTACGAGCAGTACTTC
CASSRRQGAGENLPFYEQYF
>TRBJ2-7|.|TRBV24-1
TGTGCCACCAGTGATGACAACTACGAGCAGTACTTC
CATSDDNYEQYF
>TRBJ1-2|.|TRBV9
TGTGCCAGCAGCGCCACAGGGATATTTGGGGTTGGCTACACCTTC
CASSATGIFGVGYTF
>TRBJ1-2|.|TRBV9
TGTGCCAGCAGCGTAGGGACACCAAACTATGGCTACACCTTC
CASSVGTPNYGYTF